One sample yielded the 24 T cell receptor beta chains listed below, sequenced in a study of beta chain features in type 1 diabetes. All of the isolated RNA was reverse transcribed, so expressed TCRB transcripts were sequenced. TCRdb's table, derived via immunoSEQ multiplex PCR, lists solely in-frame clones and lacks some. The sample lists roughly 250,000 clones, roughly two thirds occurring once. Sequencing was carried out using naive CD4+ T cells from blood. All receptors derive from a man aged 25-45 years in good health.

This rearrangement joins TRBV7-2 to TRBJ2-7; 7 bases are shared with TRBD2. The CDR3 has 15 residues. Germline CDR1 and CDR2: SGHTA and FQGNSA. Germline trimming cut 5 bases from V and 2 bases from J; bases unmatched to any gene: 9. The CDR3 protein is CASSPRVAGAYEQYF. The CDR3 nucleotides read TGTGCCAGCAGCCCCCGGGTAGCGGGCGCCTACGAGCAGTACTTC.

This clone was detected only a few times. The V call is TRBV7-2, the J call TRBJ2-7; 7 bases are a match to TRBD2. There are 13 residues in the CDR3. The germline gives CDR1 SGHTA, CDR2 FQGNSA. The ends lost 5 bases at V and 6 bases at J; junction bases unmatched: 7. This CDR3 reads CASSRDYLREQYF. CDR3 DNA: TGTGCCAGCAGCCGGGACTATCTTCGCGAGCAGTACTTC.

V and J are TRBV29-1 and TRBJ2-5; 11 bases fit TRBD1. This CDR3 is built from 14 residues. V lost 8 bases to trimming and J lost 4 bases; unmatched junction nucleotides: 9. Germline V gene sequence: CDR1 SQVTM, CDR2 ANQGSEA. CDR3 nucleotide sequence: TGCAGCACTCTGGACAGGGGGCGCGGAGAGACCCAGTACTTC. Translation gives CSTLDRGRGETQYF.

V usage is TRBV5-1 and J usage is TRBJ2-1, with D maybe TRBD2 (5 bases). The CDR3 extends over 13 amino acids. V lost 4 bases, J lost 10 bases, and 15 bases lay in between. Germline lookup yields CDR1 SGHRS and CDR2 YFSETQ. This CDR3 is CASSEGNLKEQFF. The CDR3 DNA follows: TGCGCCAGCAGCGAGGGAAACCTCAAGGAGCAGTTCTTC.

This sequence joins TRBV29-1 and TRBJ1-1; D remains unclear. This CDR3 region has 14 residues. The germline CDR1 and CDR2 sequences are SQVTM and ANQGSEA. V lost 4 bases and J lost 0, with 12 bases in between. The CDR3 region is CSVVRVLLNTEAFF. The CDR3 DNA sequence: TGCAGCGTTGTAAGGGTGCTTCTGAACACTGAAGCTTTCTTT.

The chain carries TRBV15 and TRBJ2-1; 11 nucleotides line up with TRBD1. Germline CDR1 is LNHNV and CDR2 is YYDKDF (reference sequence). This CDR3 is built from 17 residues. V gave up 0 bases and J gave up 7 bases; unmatched junction bases: 8. DNA of the CDR3: TGTGCCACCAGCAGAGACTACGGACAGGGGGCTAGGAATGAGCAGTTCTTC. It translates to CATSRDYGQGARNEQFF.

This chain links TRBV30 with TRBJ2-2; D is possibly TRBD2 (5 bases). The CDR3 has 13 amino acids. V was cut by 3 bases and J by 3 bases, with 8 bases left in between. CDR1 is GTSNPN and CDR2 is SVGIG in the germline V gene (reference sequence). CDR3 amino acids: CAWSTSYTGELFF. Written as DNA, the CDR3 is TGTGCCTGGAGCACTAGTTACACCGGGGAGCTGTTTTTT.

The genes are TRBV2 and TRBJ2-7, with a weak D call TRBD2 (5 bases). This CDR3 is 13 amino acids long. Germline assignment: CDR1 SNHLY and CDR2 FYNNEI. V was trimmed by 5 bases and J by 3 bases, leaving 11 bases between them. The CDR3 reads CASSTGSYYEQYF. The CDR3 DNA is TGTGCCAGCAGTACGGGATCATACTACGAGCAGTACTTC. Full variable domain (outside the CDR3, taken from reference TRBV2 and TRBJ2-7): EPEVTQTPSHQVTQMGQEVILRCVPISNHLYFYWYRQILGQKVEFLVSFYNNEISEKSEIFDDQFSVERPDGSNFTLKIRSTKLEDSAMYFCASSTGSYYEQYFGPGTRLTVT.

V is TRBV14 and J is TRBJ1-3, with D unclear. Trimming cost V 4 bases and J 3 bases, with 10 bases left between them. Germline V gene sequence: CDR1 SGHDN, CDR2 FVKESK. This CDR3 comprises 14 residues. The CDR3, as DNA: TGTGCCAGCAGCCTACGTGGCTTTGGAAACACCATATATTTT. Translating gives CASSLRGFGNTIYF.

This chain joins TRBV30 and TRBJ1-2, with D unclear. CDR3 size: 9 residues. Germline values: CDR1 GTSNPN, CDR2 SVGIG (reference sequence). V gave up 6 bases and J gave up 8 bases, with 7 bases separating them. The CDR3 nucleotides are TGTGCCTGCCATGAGGGCTACACCTTC. Its protein is CACHEGYTF.

This chain connects TRBV2 to TRBJ1-1; D gene uncertain. The V gene's germline CDR1 is SNHLY and CDR2 FYNNEI. The germline V and J ends were trimmed by 7 bases and 3 bases, with 12 bases remaining between them. There are 13 residues in the CDR3. The CDR3 loop is CASTRTLYTEAFF. The CDR3, as DNA: TGTGCCAGCACTAGGACTCTTTACACTGAAGCTTTCTTT.

The chain is built from TRBV2 and TRBJ2-2, with a weak D call TRBD2 (6 bases). The germline CDR1 and CDR2 sequences are SNHLY and FYNNEI. Trimming took off 7 bases at V and 8 bases at J, with 11 bases between the two ends. There are 12 residues in the CDR3. DNA for the CDR3: TGTGCCAGCACCCGGACTAATGGGGAGCTGTTTTTT. Protein product: CASTRTNGELFF.

This clone was found a few times. The same CDR3 is also encoded by other DNA sequences in this sample. V is TRBV2 and J is TRBJ2-7; 8 bases match TRBD2. The CDR3 consists of 11 residues. Germline V CDR1 and CDR2: SNHLY, FYNNEI. The J segment lost 2 bases and the V segment lost 9 bases, leaving 0 bases of the junction unmatched. The CDR3 here is CASSGAYEQYF. CDR3 sequence (DNA): TGTGCCAGTAGCGGGGCCTACGAGCAGTACTTC.

The chain combines TRBV30 with TRBJ2-3; 8 bases are shared with TRBD2. The V and J ends lost 3 bases and 2 bases, in that order; junction bases with no gene match: 4. CDR3 size: 14 residues. Germline V gene data show CDR1 as GTSNPN and CDR2 as SVGIG (reference sequence). CDR3 region: CAWSGTSLTDTQYF. CDR3 sequence (DNA): TGTGCCTGGAGCGGGACTAGTCTCACAGATACGCAGTATTTT.

This chain uses TRBV6-6 with TRBJ2-1; TRBD2 matches 10 bases. CDR3 length: 14 residues. Per germline, CDR1 MNHNY and CDR2 SVGAGI (reference sequence). V was clipped by 4 bases and J by 8 bases; unmatched bases: 5. For the CDR3, the DNA is TGTGCCAGCAGTTTTGGACTAGCGGCCGATGAGCAGTTCTTC. Its protein product is CASSFGLAADEQFF.

V and J are TRBV29-1 and TRBJ2-1; the D is unclear. The CDR3 consists of 11 residues. Germline-derived CDR1 and CDR2 are SQVTM and ANQGSEA. The CDR3: CGTSYDNEQFF. CDR3 DNA sequence: TGCGGAACCTCATACGACAATGAGCAGTTCTTC.

CDR3 in DNA: TGTGCCAGCAGCTTAGTTGGCCGGGGCTCCTACAATGAGCAGTTCTTC. It specifies CASSLVGRGSYNEQFF. The chain carries TRBV11-2 and TRBJ2-1; D possibly corresponds to TRBD2 (5 bases). Per germline, CDR1 SGHAT and CDR2 FQNNGV. CDR3 length: 16 residues. Trimming removed 1 base at V and 0 bases at J, with 10 bases between. Using reference TRBV11-2 and TRBJ2-1 for the parts outside the CDR3, the full variable domain is EAGVAQSPRYKIIEKRQSVAFWCNPISGHATLYWYQQILGQGPKLLIQFQNNGVVDDSQLPKDRFSAERLKGVDSTLKIQPAKLEDSAVYLCASSLVGRGSYNEQFFGPGTRLTVL.

The rearrangement joins TRBV6-5 to TRBJ2-7; the D gene is possibly TRBD1 (6 bases). V was shortened by 6 bases and J by 0 bases, with 15 bases between the two germline ends. Germline values: CDR1 MNHEY, CDR2 SVGAGI. The CDR3 contains 15 residues. CDR3 DNA sequence: TGTGCCAGCAGACCAGGGGCTGGCGGCTCCTACGAGCAGTACTTC. Its translation: CASRPGAGGSYEQYF.

This clone was picked up a small number of times. V usage is TRBV30 and J usage is TRBJ2-7, with 7 positions matching TRBD1. Trimming removed 5 bases from V and 0 bases from J; junction bases left unmatched: 10. Germline V gene sequence: CDR1 GTSNPN, CDR2 SVGIG (reference sequence). There are 15 residues in the CDR3. The CDR3 here is CAWSIPGQSSYEQYF. The CDR3, as DNA: TGTGCCTGGTCGATTCCGGGACAGAGCTCCTACGAGCAGTACTTC.

This clone has only a few counts. The J gene is TRBJ1-5, the V gene TRBV30, with D unclear. Trimming pared 1 base from V and 3 bases from J, leaving 10 bases between. Germline V lookup: CDR1 GTSNPN, CDR2 SVGIG (reference sequence). The CDR3 is 14 amino acids. The CDR3 bases are TGTGCCTGGAGTGACGGGATTACCAATCAGCCCCAGCATTTT. Its translation is CAWSDGITNQPQHF.

The gene calls are TRBV29-1 and TRBJ2-3, with D uncertain. Trimming shortened V by 7 bases and J by 3 bases, and 11 bases separated the two germline ends. The CDR3 consists of 12 residues. Germline V lookup: CDR1 SQVTM, CDR2 ANQGSEA. CDR3 region: CSAVFYTDTQYF. CDR3 in DNA: TGCAGCGCTGTGTTTTATACAGATACGCAGTATTTT.

The chain links TRBV14 to TRBJ2-7; D is undetermined. CDR3 length equals 11 residues. The V gene lost 5 bases and the J gene lost 9 bases, with 11 bases spanning the gap. The V gene's germline CDR1 is SGHDN and CDR2 FVKESK. This CDR3 is CASSSGERQYF. CDR3 DNA: TGTGCCAGCAGCTCAGGAGAGCGGCAGTACTTC.

The gene calls are TRBV9 and TRBJ1-1, with D unclear. The CDR3 runs 14 residues. The germline gives CDR1 SGDLS, CDR2 YYNGEE. V was trimmed by 0 bases and J by 2 bases, leaving 8 bases between them. The CDR3 DNA reads TGTGCCAGCAGCGTAGGAGGAGAAAACACTGAAGCTTTCTTT. Its protein product is CASSVGGENTEAFF.

V and J are TRBV2 and TRBJ2-1; no firm D call. The V end lost 5 bases, the J end lost 4 bases, and 3 bases lay between the germline ends. CDR3 length: 11 residues. The germline gives CDR1 SNHLY, CDR2 FYNNEI. The CDR3 sequence is CASSTYNEQFF. The CDR3 coding sequence is TGTGCCAGCAGTACATACAATGAGCAGTTCTTC.